This entry describes one T cell receptor (beta chain). Sequenced by immunoSEQ multiplex PCR; TCRdb stores in-frame clones only, minus some. The table shows about 480,000 clones, with around 88% occurring only once. The data stem from a study of Ad26.COV2.S vaccination and SARS-CoV-2 variants. Noted treatment: about 20 received Ad26.COV2.S at low or high dose, single or two shots; several received placebo; per-sample allocation not given. The samples were gathered on day 63 after the first injection of vaccine or placebo. The CDR3 is 16 residues long. Trimming left V 0 bases short and J 8 bases short, with 19 bases between. Germline lookup yields CDR1 LGHDT and CDR2 YNNKEL (reference sequence).

This sequence originates from a person aged 18-60 years who received the Ad26.COV2.S COVID-19 vaccine or a placebo. The input for sequencing was peripheral blood, taken in a trial of Ad26.COV2.S vaccine versus placebo. The V gene is TRBV3-1 (or the pseudogene TRBV3-2), the J gene TRBJ1-2; D is undetermined. CDR3 nucleotide sequence: TGTGCCAGCAGCCAAGATTTTGGCAGAGTGGGAGCAGGCTACACCTTC. This codes for CASSQDFGRVGAGYTF.